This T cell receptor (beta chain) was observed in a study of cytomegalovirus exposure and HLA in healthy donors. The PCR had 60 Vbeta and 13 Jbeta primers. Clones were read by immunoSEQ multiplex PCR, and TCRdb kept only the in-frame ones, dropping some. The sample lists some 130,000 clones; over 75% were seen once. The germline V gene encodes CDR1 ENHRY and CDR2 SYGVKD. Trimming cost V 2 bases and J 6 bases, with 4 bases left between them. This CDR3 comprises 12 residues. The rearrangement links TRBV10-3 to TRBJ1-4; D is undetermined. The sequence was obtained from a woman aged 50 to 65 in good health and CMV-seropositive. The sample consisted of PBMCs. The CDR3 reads CAISEEDEKLFF. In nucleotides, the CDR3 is TGTGCCATCAGTGAGGAGGATGAAAAACTGTTTTTT.